The T cell receptor beta chain described here comes from a study of blood T cell repertoires in COVID-19. Study overall: Acute-phase and convalescent COVID-19 samples originated in the United States, Italy and Spain. T cells, B-cell-depleted T cells, or PBMCs provided the cDNA or gDNA that served as material.

The CDR3 loop spans 13 amino acids. Germline CDR1 is SGHAT and CDR2 is FQNNGV. Trimming shortened V by 1 base and J by 3 bases, and 6 bases separated the two germline ends. As handled by the study authors: Using reference gene primer amplification, nucleated cell counts were estimated. Profiling relied on immunoSEQ multiplex PCR, and the TCRdb table lists in-frame clones only, not all of them. That table is the source of V, J and clone size, and D and trimming were worked out from the DNA. The sample holds some 150,000 clones; around 84% are singletons and the top ten take 2.6%. The TCR was taken from a human donor with acute or convalescent COVID-19. The donor label of this sample is uncertain. The chain couples TRBV11-2 to TRBJ1-1; the D is unclear. Sequenced sample: peripheral blood. The CDR3 nucleotides read TGTGCCAGCAGCTTAGTGCAGGACACTGAAGCTTTCTTT. Amino acid sequence: CASSLVQDTEAFF.